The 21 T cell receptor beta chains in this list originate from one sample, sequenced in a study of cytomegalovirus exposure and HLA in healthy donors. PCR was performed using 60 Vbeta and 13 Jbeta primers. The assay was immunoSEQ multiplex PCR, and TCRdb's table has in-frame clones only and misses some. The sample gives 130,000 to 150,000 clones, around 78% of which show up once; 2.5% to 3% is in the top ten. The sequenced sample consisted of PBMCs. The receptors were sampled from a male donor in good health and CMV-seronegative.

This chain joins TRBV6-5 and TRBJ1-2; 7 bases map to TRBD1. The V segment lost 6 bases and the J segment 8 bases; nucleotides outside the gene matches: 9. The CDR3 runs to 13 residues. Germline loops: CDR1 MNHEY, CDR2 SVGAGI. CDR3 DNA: TGTGCCAGCAGAACTCCAGGGGGGTGGGGCTACACCTTC. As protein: CASRTPGGWGYTF.

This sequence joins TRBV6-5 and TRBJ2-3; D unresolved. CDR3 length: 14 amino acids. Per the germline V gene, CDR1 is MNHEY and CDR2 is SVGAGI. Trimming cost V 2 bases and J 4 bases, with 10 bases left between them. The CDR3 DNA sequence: TGTGCCAGCAGTTACGCATTCCAGTCAGATACGCAGTATTTT. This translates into CASSYAFQSDTQYF.

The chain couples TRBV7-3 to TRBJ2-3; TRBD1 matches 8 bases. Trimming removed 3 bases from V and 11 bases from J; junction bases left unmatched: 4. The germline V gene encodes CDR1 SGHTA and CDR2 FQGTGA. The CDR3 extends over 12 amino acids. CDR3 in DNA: TGTGCCAGCAGCTTCCCGGGACAGGAGCAGTATTTT. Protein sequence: CASSFPGQEQYF.

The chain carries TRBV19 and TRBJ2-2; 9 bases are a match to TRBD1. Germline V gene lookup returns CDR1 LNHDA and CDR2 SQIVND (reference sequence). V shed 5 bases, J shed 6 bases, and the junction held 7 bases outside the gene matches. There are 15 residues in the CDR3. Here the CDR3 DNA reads TGTGCCAGTAGTCCGGACAGGGGCTTGGCCGGGGAGCTGTTTTTT. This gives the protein CASSPDRGLAGELFF.

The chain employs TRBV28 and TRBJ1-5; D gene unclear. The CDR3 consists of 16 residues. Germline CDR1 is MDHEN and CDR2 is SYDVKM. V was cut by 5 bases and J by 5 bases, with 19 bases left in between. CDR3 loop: CASSHPIGMWYQPQHF. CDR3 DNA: TGTGCCAGCAGTCACCCGATTGGCATGTGGTATCAGCCCCAGCATTTT. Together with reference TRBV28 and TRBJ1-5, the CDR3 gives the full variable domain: DVKVTQSSRYLVKRTGEKVFLECVQDMDHENMFWYRQDPGLGLRLIYFSYDVKMKEKGDIPEGYSVSREKKERFSLILESASTNQTSMYLCASSHPIGMWYQPQHFGDGTRLSIL.

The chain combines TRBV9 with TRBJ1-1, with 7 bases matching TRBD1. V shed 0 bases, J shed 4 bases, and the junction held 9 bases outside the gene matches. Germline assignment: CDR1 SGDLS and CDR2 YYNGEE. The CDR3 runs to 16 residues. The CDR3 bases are TGTGCCAGCAGCGTAGGGACAGGCAGGGTCGGCACTGAAGCTTTCTTT. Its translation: CASSVGTGRVGTEAFF.

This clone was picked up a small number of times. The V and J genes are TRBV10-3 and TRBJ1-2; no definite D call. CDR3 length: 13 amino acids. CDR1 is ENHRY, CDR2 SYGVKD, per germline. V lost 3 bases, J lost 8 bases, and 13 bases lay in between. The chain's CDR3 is CAISEMGSRGYTF. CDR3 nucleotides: TGTGCCATCAGTGAAATGGGGAGCAGGGGCTACACCTTC.

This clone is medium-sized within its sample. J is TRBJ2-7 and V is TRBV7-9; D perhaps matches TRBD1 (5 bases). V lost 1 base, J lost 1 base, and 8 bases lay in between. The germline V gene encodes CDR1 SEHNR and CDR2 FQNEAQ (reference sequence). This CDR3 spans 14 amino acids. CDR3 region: CASSLVQGSYEQYF. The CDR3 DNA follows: TGTGCCAGCAGCTTAGTGCAGGGATCCTACGAGCAGTACTTC.

The CDR3 DNA is TGTGCCAGCAGCCCGGGACTAACCACAGATACGCAGTATTTT. Translating it yields CASSPGLTTDTQYF. The gene calls are TRBV7-9 and TRBJ2-3; 7 bases align to TRBD2. This CDR3 has 14 residues. Germline CDR1 SEHNR, CDR2 FQNEAQ (reference sequence). The J segment lost 2 bases and the V segment lost 5 bases, leaving 4 bases of the junction unmatched.

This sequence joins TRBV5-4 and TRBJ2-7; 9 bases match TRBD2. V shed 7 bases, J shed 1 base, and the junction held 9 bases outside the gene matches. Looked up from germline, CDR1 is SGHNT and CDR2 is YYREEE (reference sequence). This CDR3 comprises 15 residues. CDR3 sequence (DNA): TGTGCCAGCTCCGGGGTAGCGGGGGTATCCTACGAGCAGTACTTC. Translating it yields CASSGVAGVSYEQYF.

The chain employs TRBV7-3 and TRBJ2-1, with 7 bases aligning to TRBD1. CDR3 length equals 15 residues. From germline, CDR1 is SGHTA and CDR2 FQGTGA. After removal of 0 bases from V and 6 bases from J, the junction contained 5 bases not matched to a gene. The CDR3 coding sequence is TGTGCCAGCAGCTTAACCCGTCGACAGGGCAATGAGCAGTTCTTC. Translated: CASSLTRRQGNEQFF.

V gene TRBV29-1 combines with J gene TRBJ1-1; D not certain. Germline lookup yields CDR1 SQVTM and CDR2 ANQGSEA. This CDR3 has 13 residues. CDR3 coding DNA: TGCACCGGCCGTGGTGGCGAGGGAACTGAAGCTTTCTTT. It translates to CTGRGGEGTEAFF.

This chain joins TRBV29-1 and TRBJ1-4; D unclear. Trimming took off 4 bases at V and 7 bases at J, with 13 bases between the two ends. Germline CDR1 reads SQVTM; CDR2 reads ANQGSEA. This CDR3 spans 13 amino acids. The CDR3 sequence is CSVVWEGIEKLFF. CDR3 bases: TGCAGCGTTGTCTGGGAGGGTATTGAAAAACTGTTTTTT.

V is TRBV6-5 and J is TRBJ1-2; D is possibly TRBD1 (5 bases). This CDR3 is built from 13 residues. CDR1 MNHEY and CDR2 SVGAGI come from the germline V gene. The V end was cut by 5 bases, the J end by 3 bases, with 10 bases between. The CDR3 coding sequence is TGTGCCAGCAGTACCACAGGCCACTATGGCTACACCTTC. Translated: CASSTTGHYGYTF.

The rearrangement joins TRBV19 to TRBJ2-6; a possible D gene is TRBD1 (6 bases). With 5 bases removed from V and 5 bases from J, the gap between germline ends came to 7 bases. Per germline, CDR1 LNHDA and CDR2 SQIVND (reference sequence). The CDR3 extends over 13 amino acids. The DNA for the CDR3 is TGTGCCAGTAGTTGGGACAGGGCCAACGTCCTGACTTTC. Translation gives CASSWDRANVLTF. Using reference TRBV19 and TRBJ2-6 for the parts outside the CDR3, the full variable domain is DGGITQSPKYLFRKEGQNVTLSCEQNLNHDAMYWYRQDPGQGLRLIYYSQIVNDFQKGDIAEGYSVSREKKESFPLTVTSAQKNPTAFYLCASSWDRANVLTFGAGSRLTVL.

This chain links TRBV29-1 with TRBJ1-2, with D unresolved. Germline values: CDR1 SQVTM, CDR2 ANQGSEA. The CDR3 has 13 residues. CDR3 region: CSCPEDPDYGYTF. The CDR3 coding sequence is TGCAGTTGTCCAGAGGATCCTGACTATGGCTACACCTTC. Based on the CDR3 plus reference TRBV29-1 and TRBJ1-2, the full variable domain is SAVISQKPSRDICQRGTSLTIQCQVDSQVTMMFWYRQQPGQSLTLIATANQGSEATYESGFVIDKFPISRPNLTFSTLTVSNMSPEDSSIYLCSCPEDPDYGYTFGSGTRLTVV.

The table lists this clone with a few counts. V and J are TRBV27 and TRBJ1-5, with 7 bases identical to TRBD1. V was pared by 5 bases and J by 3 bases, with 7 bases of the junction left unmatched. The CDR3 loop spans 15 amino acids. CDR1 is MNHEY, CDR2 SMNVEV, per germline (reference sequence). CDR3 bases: TGTGCCAGCAGTCCCCAACAGGGGCCCAATCAGCCCCAGCATTTT. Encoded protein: CASSPQQGPNQPQHF.

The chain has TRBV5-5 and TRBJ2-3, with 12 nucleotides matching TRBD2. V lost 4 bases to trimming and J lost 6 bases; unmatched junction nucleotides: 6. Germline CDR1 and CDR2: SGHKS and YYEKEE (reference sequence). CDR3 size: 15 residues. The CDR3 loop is CASSPGTSGRDTQYF. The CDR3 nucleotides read TGTGCCAGCAGCCCGGGGACTAGCGGGCGGGATACGCAGTATTTT.

CDR3 protein: CNIRDYQGSATQYF. In DNA, the CDR3 is TGTAATATCAGGGACTACCAAGGGTCGGCTACGCAGTATTTT. The V and J genes are TRBV30 and TRBJ2-3; TRBD2 matches 7 bases. Germline V CDR1 and CDR2: GTSNPN, SVGIG (reference sequence). This CDR3 spans 14 amino acids. Full variable domain (remainder filled in from reference TRBV30 and TRBJ2-3): SQTIHQWPATLVQPVGSPLSLECTVEGTSNPNLYWYRQAAGRGLQLLFYSVGIGQISSEVPQNLSASRPQDRQFILSSKKLLLSDSGFYLCNIRDYQGSATQYFGPGTRLTVL.

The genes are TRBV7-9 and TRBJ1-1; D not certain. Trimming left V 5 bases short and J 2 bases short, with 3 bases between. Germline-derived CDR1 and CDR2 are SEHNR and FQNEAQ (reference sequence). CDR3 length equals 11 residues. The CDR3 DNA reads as TGTGCCAGCAGCCTTAACACTGAAGCTTTCTTT. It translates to CASSLNTEAFF. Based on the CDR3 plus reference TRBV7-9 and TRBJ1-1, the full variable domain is DTGVSQNPRHKITKRGQNVTFRCDPISEHNRLYWYRQTLGQGPEFLTYFQNEAQLEKSRLLSDRFSAERPKGSFSTLEIQRTEQGDSAMYLCASSLNTEAFFGQGTRLTVV.

The DNA of the CDR3 is TGTGCCATCAGAAAAGACGGGGAGACCTACGAGCAGTACTTC. This codes for CAIRKDGETYEQYF. The gene calls are TRBV10-3 and TRBJ2-7; D perhaps matches TRBD2 (5 bases). The CDR3 loop spans 14 amino acids. V was cut by 6 bases and J by 2 bases, with 14 bases left in between. CDR1 ENHRY and CDR2 SYGVKD come from the germline V gene.